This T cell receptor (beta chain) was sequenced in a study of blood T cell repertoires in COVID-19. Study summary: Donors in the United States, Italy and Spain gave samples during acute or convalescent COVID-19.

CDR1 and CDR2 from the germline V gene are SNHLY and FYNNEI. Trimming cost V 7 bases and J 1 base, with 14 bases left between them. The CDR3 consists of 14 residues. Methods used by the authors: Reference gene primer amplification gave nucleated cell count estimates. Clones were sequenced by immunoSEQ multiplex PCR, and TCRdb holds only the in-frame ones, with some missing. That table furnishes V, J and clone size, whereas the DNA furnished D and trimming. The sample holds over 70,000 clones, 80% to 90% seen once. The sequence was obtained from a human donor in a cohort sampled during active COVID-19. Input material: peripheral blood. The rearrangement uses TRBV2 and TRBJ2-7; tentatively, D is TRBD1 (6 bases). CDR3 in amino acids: CASNPGTPSYEQYF. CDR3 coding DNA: TGTGCCAGCAATCCCGGGACACCATCCTACGAGCAGTACTTC.